This paragraph reports one T cell receptor beta chain. Its antigen remains unknown. As for treatment: roughly 18 received Ad26.COV2.S at low or high dose, single or two shots; several received placebo; per-sample allocation not given. The study sampled participants on day 63 after the first vaccine or placebo injection. This sample was taken from a study of Ad26.COV2.S vaccination and SARS-CoV-2 variants. TCRdb keeps only in-frame clones here, not all; method: immunoSEQ multiplex PCR. Of 300,000 to 350,000 clones in the sample, about 86% are singletons; the top ten hold approximately 12%. Trimming took 5 bases from V and 10 from J; bases not matched to a gene: 6. This CDR3 spans 14 amino acids. Per the germline V gene, CDR1 is MDHEN and CDR2 is SYDVKM. Study-wide results and caveats: Breadth measured for non-spike TCRs was similar across vaccine and placebo recipients.

The TCR comes from a person between 18 and 65 years old who received the Ad26.COV2.S COVID-19 vaccine or a placebo. The chain combines TRBV28 with TRBJ2-1; 12 positions agree with TRBD2. Sequencing was performed on peripheral blood, taken in a trial of Ad26.COV2.S vaccine versus placebo. CDR3 loop: CASSPGLAGGEQFF. CDR3 nucleotides: TGTGCCAGCAGTCCGGGACTAGCGGGTGGGGAGCAGTTCTTC.